This T cell receptor (beta chain) came from a study of siplizumab effects on memory and regulatory T cells. Regarding the study as a whole: Naive T cells were seen as more diverse than memory cells and as major alloresponse contributors. Controls showed an average of 26.9% Treg-derived mappable alloreactive CD4+ clones, while siplizumab showed around 69%. Whether the proliferating Tregs (from siplizumab cultures) were suppressive was not confirmed.

The CDR3 runs to 14 residues. Trimming took 4 bases from V and 9 from J, leaving 19 bases between them. Per germline, CDR1 MNHNY and CDR2 SVGAGI (reference sequence). Sequencing used immunoSEQ multiplex PCR; TCRdb keeps in-frame clones, though not all of them. The table records about 100,000 clones, 91% of them present only once. Concerning this clone itself: Its matching antigen is unknown.

The specimen sequenced was CD4+ T cells sorted from blood. The receptor's source is a human donor in good health. Some clones in this sample may be carry-over from other donors' samples. This chain uses TRBV6-6 with TRBJ2-7; D uncertain. The CDR3 region is CASSSATSVTPQYF. CDR3 DNA sequence: TGTGCCAGCAGTTCGGCCACCTCGGTCACCCCGCAGTACTTC.